This T cell receptor beta chain was retrieved from a study of shared clonotypes between healthy human individuals (dated by TCRdb to about 2020). For context, the study as a whole: The cohort comprised a couple of women and a few men aged 18 to 49 years. For each donor, CD4 naive and CD4 memory were each run on three plates, CD8 naive on two plates, and CD8 memory on one plate. To estimate repertoire size and how much clonotype sharing occurs between individuals, the study deeply sequenced the blood TCR repertoires of five healthy adults. Different laboratories and diverse techniques were used to prepare libraries and sequence TCR repertoires, to increase sequencing depth and limit assay-specific biases. Each donor's leukapheresis produced roughly between roughly 0.85 and 10 billion PBMCs.

Overall study outcomes, separate from this receptor: Compared with non-shared clonotypes, the clonotypes found in all four sorted-subset donors had higher generation probabilities. Sampling was restricted to blood, and TCR repertoires in tissue are likely to differ from TCR repertoires in blood. Based on pairwise subsampling, the degree of clonotype sharing among donors was expected to be affected by sequencing depth. Even with the large sequencing depth, rarefaction of the sorted-subset datasets indicated that sequencing was incomplete. Sharing across several donors was observed for about 5% of naive CD4, 3.5% of naive CD8, about 2.5% of memory CD4, and roughly 0.4% of memory CD8 clonotypes. Because the study included a small number of donors, the genetic and exposure-history diversity represented was limited. Larger estimated clonotype richness was generally found for naive subsets than for memory subsets.

This clone was seen once. Its specific antigen is unknown. Per-base quality was not reported, and no clone a single base away is much larger than it. TCR CDR3 regions were amplified from genomic DNA by multiplex PCR using the deep immunoSEQ assay. For each cell subset, the extracted genomic DNA was distributed evenly across all wells of several immunoSEQ 96-well plates, and each plate served as one replicate. For sorted subsets, each replicate PCR was loaded with around 220 ng genomic DNA, equivalent to approximately 27,000 T cell genomes. Purified libraries were quantified with a Qubit 3.0 fluorometer, sized on a Bioanalyzer 2100, and re-quantified with the KAPA Library Quantification kit. Every immunoSEQ 96-well plate was sequenced on a dedicated single-read 150-cycle Illumina NextSeq 550 flow cell. The authors' analysis ran thus. The immunoSEQ output contained only junctional sequences without quality scores, so filtering could not match that applied to full-length reads. Sequences were annotated with PyIR, a Python wrapper for IgBLAST v1.9, using IMGT germline references to assign V/J genes and CDR3. Reads were removed for weak V/J assignments (E-value above 1e-6), missing CDR3, stop codons, out-of-frame junctions, or ambiguous translated residues. A V3J clonotype was defined by an identical inferred V gene, J gene, and CDR3 amino acid sequence. The percentage overlap between two repertoires was calculated by dividing the number of shared unique clonotypes by the size of the smaller repertoire. Three approaches were used to assess repertoire richness: RTK rarefaction, the Chao1 estimator, and Recon v2.1 estimates of unobserved clonotypes. For all TCRbeta clonotypes obtained by the gDNA method from a few donors, generation probabilities were computed with OLGA. The clones in this table, taken by TCRdb from immuneACCESS, are in-frame only. Not every clone is retained; where verified, under half of the shortfall comes from an unresolved V gene, and the cause of the rest is unknown. The V and J calls and the clone size are those of that table, but D and trimming were determined from the DNA. Across this sample there are over a million clones, with approximately 80% seen only once. Clones ranked in the top ten supply about 0.52% of the sample.

The donors were healthy, HIV-negative adults who had no recently reported acute infections or vaccinations. Every donor was a Caucasian adult living in Nashville, Tennessee, USA. CD4+ T cells were enriched through magnetic negative selection, after which naive cells were positively selected on CD45RA and the remaining negative fraction served as the memory subset. After blood collection by leukapheresis, PBMCs were isolated using Ficoll-Histopaque density gradient centrifugation and then cryopreserved in the vapor phase of liquid nitrogen. Analytical flow cytometry was used to check the purity and quantity of each magnetically sorted T cell population. Genomic DNA was isolated from every sorted fraction and measured by UV absorbance on a Nanodrop 2000c. The germline ends are 11 bases apart after V is trimmed by 2 bases and J by 3 bases. The CDR3, cysteine through phenylalanine, is 15 amino acids long. Here the CDR3 DNA is all that survives: 45 bases in frame from base 1. From the germline V gene (reference sequence), CDR1 is MNHEY and CDR2 is SMNVEV.

The sample consisted of memory CD4+ T cells from PBMCs. The label giving this sample's cell subset or site can be read as: CD45RA-negative fraction. This clonotype originated in a man aged 18 to 29 in good health. Some clones in this sample may be carry-over from other donors' samples. Rearrangement joined TRBV27 to TRBJ1-5, with no D gene named confidently. The CDR3 is CASSLRGVFNQPQHF. The sequenced DNA: TGTGCCAGCAGTTTACGCGGAGTCTTCAATCAGCCCCAGCATTTT.